Listed below are T cell receptor beta chains from one sample, sequenced in a study of shared clonotypes between healthy human individuals. Assay: immunoSEQ multiplex PCR; the TCRdb copy retains only in-frame clones and omits some. The data hold around 2,000,000 clones, with about 94% observed a single time. The sample was naive CD8+ T cells sorted from blood. Source of these receptors: a man in his late teens or twenties in good health. CDR3s include the opening cysteine and the closing phenylalanine or tryptophan. Each record gives: J gene, V gene, clone size, D gene, CDR3 DNA, CDR3 protein. A D gene is named only where the DNA matches it firmly. Expanded clones are given a class, and other clones once, few, many or no size at all.

J gene: TRBJ2-2; V gene: TRBV4-1; clone size: -; D gene: -; CDR3 DNA: TGCGCCAGCAGCCATCGTTACAGCGGGGAGCTGTTTTTT; CDR3 protein: CASSHRYSGELFF
J gene: TRBJ1-1; V gene: TRBV28; clone size: -; D gene: TRBD1; CDR3 DNA: TGTGCCAGCAGTCCAGGGGGCGAGGGCACTGAAGCTTTCTTT; CDR3 protein: CASSPGGEGTEAFF
J gene: TRBJ2-3; V gene: TRBV9; clone size: -; D gene: TRBD2; CDR3 DNA: TGTGCCAGTGGCGGGGGAAACACAGATACGCAGTATTTT; CDR3 protein: CASGGGNTDTQYF
J gene: TRBJ2-1; V gene: TRBV27; clone size: -; D gene: -; CDR3 DNA: TGTGCCAGCACGGTTGGCGGTGAGCAGTTCTTC; CDR3 protein: CASTVGGEQFF
J gene: TRBJ2-7; V gene: TRBV4-1; clone size: -; D gene: TRBD1; CDR3 DNA: TGCGCCAGCAGCCTTAGGACAGGGGGCTCCTACGAGCAGTACTTC; CDR3 protein: CASSLRTGGSYEQYF
J gene: TRBJ2-3; V gene: TRBV13; clone size: -; D gene: TRBD1; CDR3 DNA: TGTGCCAGCAGCTTAGGCCCGGGACAGGGTGGGGATACGCAGTATTTT; CDR3 protein: CASSLGPGQGGDTQYF
J gene: TRBJ1-1; V gene: TRBV28; clone size: -; D gene: -; CDR3 DNA: TGTGCCAGCAGTTTATTCCCCGGGTTGAACACTGAAGCTTTCTTT; CDR3 protein: CASSLFPGLNTEAFF
J gene: TRBJ1-6; V gene: TRBV25-1; clone size: few; D gene: -; CDR3 DNA: TGTGCCAGCACCGATGGGGGTTTGGTGGCACCCCTCCACTTT; CDR3 protein: CASTDGGLVAPLHF
J gene: TRBJ2-1; V gene: TRBV12-5; clone size: once; D gene: TRBD2; CDR3 DNA: TGTGCTAGTGGTTTGGTAGCGGGACAGCAGTTCTTC; CDR3 protein: CASGLVAGQQFF
J gene: TRBJ2-2; V gene: TRBV25-1; clone size: -; D gene: -; CDR3 DNA: TGTGCCAGCCGTACTGCCGGGGAGCTGTTTTTT; CDR3 protein: CASRTAGELFF
J gene: TRBJ1-2; V gene: TRBV7-2; clone size: -; D gene: -; CDR3 DNA: TGTGCCAGCAGCTTAGGGGCAGGCCCAAGGGGCTACACCTTC; CDR3 protein: CASSLGAGPRGYTF
J gene: TRBJ2-5; V gene: TRBV4-1; clone size: few; D gene: -; CDR3 DNA: TGCGCCAGCAGCCAAGATCTTGGCGGGACCTTCCAAGAGACCCAGTACTTC; CDR3 protein: CASSQDLGGTFQETQYF
J gene: TRBJ1-2; V gene: TRBV5-4; clone size: -; D gene: TRBD1; CDR3 DNA: TGTGCCAGCAGCTCCCCCGGGACAGGGGACGGCTACACCTTC; CDR3 protein: CASSSPGTGDGYTF
J gene: TRBJ2-7; V gene: TRBV27; clone size: -; D gene: TRBD1; CDR3 DNA: TGTGCCAGCAGTCCGGTAGGGACAGGGAATGTGTACGAGCAGTACTTC; CDR3 protein: CASSPVGTGNVYEQYF
J gene: TRBJ2-7; V gene: TRBV9; clone size: -; D gene: TRBD2; CDR3 DNA: TGTGCCAGCAGCTCTGCGACTAGCGGGAGAGACGAGCAGTACTTC; CDR3 protein: CASSSATSGRDEQYF
J gene: TRBJ2-2; V gene: TRBV19; clone size: -; D gene: -; CDR3 DNA: TGTGCCAGTAGTATAGAGGAATTGACCAGGGACGACACCGGGGAGCTGTTTTTT; CDR3 protein: CASSIEELTRDDTGELFF
J gene: TRBJ1-5; V gene: TRBV4-2; clone size: -; D gene: -; CDR3 DNA: TGTGCCAGCAGCCAAGAGTTGGACTGGGGCAATCAGCCCCAGCATTTT; CDR3 protein: CASSQELDWGNQPQHF
J gene: TRBJ1-1; V gene: TRBV19; clone size: -; D gene: -; CDR3 DNA: TGTGCCAGTAGTATTTCCCTCGGGGGAGTGGACACTGAAGCTTTCTTT; CDR3 protein: CASSISLGGVDTEAFF
J gene: TRBJ2-7; V gene: TRBV11-2; clone size: -; D gene: -; CDR3 DNA: TGTGCCAGCAGCTTAGAATCGCGGGACAACTACGAGCAGTACTTC; CDR3 protein: CASSLESRDNYEQYF
J gene: TRBJ2-2; V gene: TRBV28; clone size: -; D gene: -; CDR3 DNA: TGTGCCAGCAGTTTAAGGGGTGGCGGGGAGCTGTTTTTT; CDR3 protein: CASSLRGGGELFF
J gene: TRBJ2-7; V gene: TRBV5-4; clone size: -; D gene: TRBD1; CDR3 DNA: TGTGCCAGCAGCCCGGGACAGGGGATCGAGCAGTACTTC; CDR3 protein: CASSPGQGIEQYF
J gene: TRBJ1-1; V gene: TRBV9; clone size: -; D gene: -; CDR3 DNA: TGTGCCAGCAGGGAACTGACATACCCGAGCGCTGAAGCTTTCTTT; CDR3 protein: CASRELTYPSAEAFF
J gene: TRBJ1-1; V gene: TRBV9; clone size: -; D gene: -; CDR3 DNA: TGTGCCAGCAGCGTAGGGCCAGGGGCCCCGACTGAAGCTTTCTTT; CDR3 protein: CASSVGPGAPTEAFF
J gene: TRBJ2-2; V gene: TRBV7-6; clone size: -; D gene: TRBD2; CDR3 DNA: TGTGCCAGCAGCTTAGGACGACTAGCGGGAGAAAACACCGGGGAGCTGTTTTTT; CDR3 protein: CASSLGRLAGENTGELFF
J gene: TRBJ1-1; V gene: TRBV2; clone size: -; D gene: TRBD1; CDR3 DNA: TGTGCCAGCAGTACAGGGGGCGTCGCTGAAGCTTTCTTT; CDR3 protein: CASSTGGVAEAFF
J gene: TRBJ1-1; V gene: TRBV5-1; clone size: -; D gene: -; CDR3 DNA: TGCGCCAGCAGCTGGACTGGACGGCCCGGGATCCCTGAAGCTTTCTTT; CDR3 protein: CASSWTGRPGIPEAFF
J gene: TRBJ2-7; V gene: TRBV4-1; clone size: -; D gene: -; CDR3 DNA: TGCGCCAGCAGCCAAGCTAGTCAGACTTCCTACGAGCAGTACTTC; CDR3 protein: CASSQASQTSYEQYF
J gene: TRBJ2-1; V gene: TRBV6-5; clone size: -; D gene: -; CDR3 DNA: TGTGCCAGCAGTACCCGTCCCTACAATGAGCAGTTCTTC; CDR3 protein: CASSTRPYNEQFF
J gene: TRBJ2-5; V gene: TRBV7-2; clone size: -; D gene: -; CDR3 DNA: TGTGCCAGCAGCTCTGCGCGGACCGCGCAAGAGACCCAGTACTTC; CDR3 protein: CASSSARTAQETQYF
J gene: TRBJ1-2; V gene: TRBV7-9; clone size: -; D gene: -; CDR3 DNA: TGTGCCAGCAGCTTATCGGGGCTCGAGGGGGCTAACTATGGCTACACCTTC; CDR3 protein: CASSLSGLEGANYGYTF
J gene: TRBJ2-7; V gene: TRBV7-9; clone size: -; D gene: TRBD2; CDR3 DNA: TGTGCCAGCAGCCCAGTTTGGCGGGGGAGCTACGAGCAGTACTTC; CDR3 protein: CASSPVWRGSYEQYF
J gene: TRBJ2-7; V gene: TRBV27; clone size: -; D gene: TRBD1; CDR3 DNA: TGTGCCAGCAGTTTATCAAGTCCGGGACAGGGGTACGAGCAGTACTTC; CDR3 protein: CASSLSSPGQGYEQYF
J gene: TRBJ2-2; V gene: TRBV6-5; clone size: -; D gene: -; CDR3 DNA: TGTGCCAGCAGTTACGGGCTAGCTCCCTTCGCCGGGGAGCTGTTTTTT; CDR3 protein: CASSYGLAPFAGELFF
J gene: TRBJ2-7; V gene: TRBV4-3; clone size: -; D gene: -; CDR3 DNA: TGCGCCAGCAGCCCCATCCTTGGCTCCTACGAGCAGTACTTC; CDR3 protein: CASSPILGSYEQYF
J gene: TRBJ2-1; V gene: TRBV9; clone size: -; D gene: TRBD2; CDR3 DNA: TGTGCCAGCAGCGTAATAGCGGGAGATCTCAATGAGCAGTTCTTC; CDR3 protein: CASSVIAGDLNEQFF
J gene: TRBJ2-1; V gene: TRBV9; clone size: -; D gene: -; CDR3 DNA: TGTGCCAGCAGCGCCCTGGAGGATGAGCAGTTCTTC; CDR3 protein: CASSALEDEQFF
J gene: TRBJ2-7; V gene: TRBV27; clone size: -; D gene: -; CDR3 DNA: TGTGCCAGCAGTTTAGAGTCCAACTCCTACGAGCAGTACTTC; CDR3 protein: CASSLESNSYEQYF
J gene: TRBJ2-3; V gene: TRBV11-2; clone size: -; D gene: TRBD2; CDR3 DNA: TGTGCCAGCGGAGAACTGACTAGCTCTAGCACAGATACGCAGTATTTT; CDR3 protein: CASGELTSSSTDTQYF
J gene: TRBJ2-1; V gene: TRBV19; clone size: -; D gene: -; CDR3 DNA: TGTGCCAGTAGGCTAGCGATGGGTAATGAGCAGTTCTTC; CDR3 protein: CASRLAMGNEQFF
J gene: TRBJ2-5; V gene: TRBV9; clone size: -; D gene: -; CDR3 DNA: TGTGCCAGCAGCGTCGGAGCAGTGGAGACCCAGTACTTC; CDR3 protein: CASSVGAVETQYF
J gene: TRBJ2-3; V gene: TRBV9; clone size: -; D gene: -; CDR3 DNA: TGTGCCAGCAGCGTAGCTGGGAGCGGCACAGATACGCAGTATTTT; CDR3 protein: CASSVAGSGTDTQYF
J gene: TRBJ2-1; V gene: TRBV7-9; clone size: -; D gene: TRBD2; CDR3 DNA: TGTGCCAGCAACTTAGCGGGAGGGCCGGGTGAGCAGTTCTTC; CDR3 protein: CASNLAGGPGEQFF
J gene: TRBJ2-7; V gene: TRBV28; clone size: -; D gene: -; CDR3 DNA: TGTGCCAGCAGTTTTCCCGGGGCCGAAGGCGAGCAGTACTTC; CDR3 protein: CASSFPGAEGEQYF
J gene: TRBJ1-1; V gene: TRBV27; clone size: -; D gene: -; CDR3 DNA: TGTGCCAGCAGGATACAGGGCAACACTGAAGCTTTCTTT; CDR3 protein: CASRIQGNTEAFF
J gene: TRBJ1-4; V gene: TRBV30; clone size: -; D gene: -; CDR3 DNA: TGTGCCTGGAGTTTAGAGTTAACGGAAAAACTGTTTTTT; CDR3 protein: CAWSLELTEKLFF
J gene: TRBJ2-7; V gene: TRBV11-2; clone size: -; D gene: -; CDR3 DNA: TGTGCCAGCAGCATCCCGGGCCCTTCCTACGAGCAGTACTTC; CDR3 protein: CASSIPGPSYEQYF
J gene: TRBJ1-4; V gene: TRBV7-9; clone size: -; D gene: -; CDR3 DNA: TGTGCCAGCAGCCCTCGGTTAGGACCGGGCGAATTGTTTTTT; CDR3 protein: CASSPRLGPGELFF
J gene: TRBJ1-1; V gene: TRBV4-3; clone size: -; D gene: TRBD1; CDR3 DNA: TGCGCCAGCAGCCCAGCCAACGATAACAGGGGGCTGAGGACTGAAGCTTTCTTT; CDR3 protein: CASSPANDNRGLRTEAFF
J gene: TRBJ1-2; V gene: TRBV18; clone size: -; D gene: -; CDR3 DNA: TGTGCCAGCTCACCCGTCGGGGGCGATGACTATGGCTACACCTTC; CDR3 protein: CASSPVGGDDYGYTF
J gene: TRBJ1-2; V gene: TRBV29-1; clone size: once; D gene: -; CDR3 DNA: TGCAGCGTTGAAGCTTCCGATTCCAATAATGGCTACACCTTC; CDR3 protein: CSVEASDSNNGYTF
J gene: TRBJ1-1; V gene: TRBV30; clone size: -; D gene: -; CDR3 DNA: TGTGCCTGGAGTTGGATGGTAGACACTGAAGCTTTCTTT; CDR3 protein: CAWSWMVDTEAFF
J gene: TRBJ1-4; V gene: TRBV19; clone size: -; D gene: -; CDR3 DNA: TGTGCCAGTAGTATAGTTGGGGGCGTATTTGAAAAACTGTTTTTT; CDR3 protein: CASSIVGGVFEKLFF
J gene: TRBJ2-3; V gene: TRBV10-2; clone size: once; D gene: -; CDR3 DNA: TGCGCCAGCAGTGAGCCCCACCCCACTAGCACAGATACGCAGTATTTT; CDR3 protein: CASSEPHPTSTDTQYF